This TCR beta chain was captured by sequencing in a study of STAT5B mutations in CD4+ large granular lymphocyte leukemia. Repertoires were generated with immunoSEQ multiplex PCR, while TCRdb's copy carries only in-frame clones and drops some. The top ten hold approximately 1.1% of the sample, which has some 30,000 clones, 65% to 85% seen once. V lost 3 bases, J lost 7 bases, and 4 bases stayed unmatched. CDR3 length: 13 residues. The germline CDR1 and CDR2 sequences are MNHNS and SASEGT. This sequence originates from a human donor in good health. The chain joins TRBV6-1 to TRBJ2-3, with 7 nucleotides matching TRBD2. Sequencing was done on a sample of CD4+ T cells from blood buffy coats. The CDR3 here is CASSEGLPYTQYF. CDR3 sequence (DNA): TGTGCCAGCAGTGAGGGACTACCTTATACGCAGTATTTT.